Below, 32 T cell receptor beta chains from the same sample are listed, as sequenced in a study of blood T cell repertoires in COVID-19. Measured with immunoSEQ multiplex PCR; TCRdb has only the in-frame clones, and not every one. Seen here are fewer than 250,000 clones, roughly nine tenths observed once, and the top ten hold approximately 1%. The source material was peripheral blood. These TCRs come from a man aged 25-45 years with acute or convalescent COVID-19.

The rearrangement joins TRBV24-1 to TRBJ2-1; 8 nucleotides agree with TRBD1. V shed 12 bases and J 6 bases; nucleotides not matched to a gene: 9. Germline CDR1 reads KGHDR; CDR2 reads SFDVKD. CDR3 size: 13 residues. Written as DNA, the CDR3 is TGTGCCTCCCAAGACAGGGGCTCCAATGAGCAGTTCTTC. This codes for CASQDRGSNEQFF.

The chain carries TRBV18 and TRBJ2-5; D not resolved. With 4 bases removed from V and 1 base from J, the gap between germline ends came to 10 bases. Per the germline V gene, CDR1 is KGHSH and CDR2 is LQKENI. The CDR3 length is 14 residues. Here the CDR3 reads CASSLPTLQETQYF. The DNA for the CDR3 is TGTGCCAGCTCACTCCCGACACTCCAAGAGACCCAGTACTTC.

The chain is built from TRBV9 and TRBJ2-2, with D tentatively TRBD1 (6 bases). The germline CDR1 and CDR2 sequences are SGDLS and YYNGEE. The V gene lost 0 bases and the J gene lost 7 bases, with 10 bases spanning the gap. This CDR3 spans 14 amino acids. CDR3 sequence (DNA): TGTGCCAGCAGCGTAGAGCAGGGGAGCGGGGAGCTGTTTTTT. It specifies CASSVEQGSGELFF.

The CDR3 region is CASSQADSPLHF. The DNA of the CDR3 is TGTGCCAGCAGCCAGGCGGATTCACCCCTCCACTTT. This chain links TRBV3-1 (or the pseudogene TRBV3-2) with TRBJ1-6; no definite D call. Trimming removed 3 bases from V and 8 bases from J, with 5 bases in between. CDR3 length equals 12 residues. Germline-derived CDR1 and CDR2 are LGHDT and YNNKEL (reference sequence).

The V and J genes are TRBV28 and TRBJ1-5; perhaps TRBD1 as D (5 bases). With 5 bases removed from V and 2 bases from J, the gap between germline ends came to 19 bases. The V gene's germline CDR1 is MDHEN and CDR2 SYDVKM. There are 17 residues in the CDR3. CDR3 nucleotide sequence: TGTGCCAGCAGTAACCCTCCAGGGTATGAGGGCAATCAGCCCCAGCATTTT. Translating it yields CASSNPPGYEGNQPQHF.

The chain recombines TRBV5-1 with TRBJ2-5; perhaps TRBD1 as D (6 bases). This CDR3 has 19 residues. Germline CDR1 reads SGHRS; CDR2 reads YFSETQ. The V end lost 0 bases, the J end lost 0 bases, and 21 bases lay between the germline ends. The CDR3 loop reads CASSLGPDRTNAYQETQYF. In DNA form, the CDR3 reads TGCGCCAGCAGCTTGGGTCCGGACAGAACAAACGCGTACCAAGAGACCCAGTACTTC.

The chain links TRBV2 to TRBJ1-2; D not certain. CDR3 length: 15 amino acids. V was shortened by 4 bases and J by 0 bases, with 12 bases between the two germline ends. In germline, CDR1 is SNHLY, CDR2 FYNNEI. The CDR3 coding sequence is TGTGCCAGCAGTGCGGGGTCTTCCCCTAACTATGGCTACACCTTC. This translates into CASSAGSSPNYGYTF. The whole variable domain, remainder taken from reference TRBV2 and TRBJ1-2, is EPEVTQTPSHQVTQMGQEVILRCVPISNHLYFYWYRQILGQKVEFLVSFYNNEISEKSEIFDDQFSVERPDGSNFTLKIRSTKLEDSAMYFCASSAGSSPNYGYTFGSGTRLTVV.

The CDR3: CASSQDLLRGTGGTDGYTF. CDR3 DNA sequence: TGTGCCAGCAGCCAAGATTTACTCAGAGGGACAGGGGGAACGGATGGCTACACCTTC. This chain links TRBV3-1 (or the pseudogene TRBV3-2) with TRBJ1-2; 11 bases are a match to TRBD1. This CDR3 region has 19 residues. V was clipped by 0 bases and J by 6 bases; unmatched bases: 15. In germline, CDR1 is LGHDT, CDR2 YNNKEL (reference sequence).

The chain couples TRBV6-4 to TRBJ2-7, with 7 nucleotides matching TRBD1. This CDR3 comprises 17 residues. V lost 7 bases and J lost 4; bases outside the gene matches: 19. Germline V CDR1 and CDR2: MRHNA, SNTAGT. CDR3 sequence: CASIARSGTVRRYEQYF. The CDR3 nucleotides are TGTGCCAGCATAGCACGTAGTGGGACAGTACGACGGTACGAGCAGTACTTC.

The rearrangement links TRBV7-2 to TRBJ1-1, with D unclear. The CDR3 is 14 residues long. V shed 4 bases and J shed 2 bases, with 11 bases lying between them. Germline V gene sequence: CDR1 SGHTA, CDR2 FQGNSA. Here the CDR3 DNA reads TGTGCCAGCAGCTATAACCCCACTAACACTGAAGCTTTCTTT. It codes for CASSYNPTNTEAFF.

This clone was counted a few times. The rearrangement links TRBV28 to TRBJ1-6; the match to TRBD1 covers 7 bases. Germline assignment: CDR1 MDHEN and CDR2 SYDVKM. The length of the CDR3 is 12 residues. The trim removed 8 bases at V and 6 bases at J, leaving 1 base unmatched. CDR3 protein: CASRDSNSPLHF. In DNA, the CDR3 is TGTGCCAGCCGGGACAGTAATTCACCCCTCCACTTT. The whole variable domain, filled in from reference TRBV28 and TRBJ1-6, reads DVKVTQSSRYLVKRTGEKVFLECVQDMDHENMFWYRQDPGLGLRLIYFSYDVKMKEKGDIPEGYSVSREKKERFSLILESASTNQTSMYLCASRDSNSPLHFGNGTRLTVT.

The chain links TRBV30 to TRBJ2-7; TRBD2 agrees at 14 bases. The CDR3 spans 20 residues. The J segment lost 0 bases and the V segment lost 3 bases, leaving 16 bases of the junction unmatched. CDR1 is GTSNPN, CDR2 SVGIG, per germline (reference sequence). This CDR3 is CAWRETRGLAGGRSSYEQYF. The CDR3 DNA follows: TGTGCCTGGAGGGAGACCCGTGGACTAGCGGGGGGCCGTAGCTCCTACGAGCAGTACTTC.

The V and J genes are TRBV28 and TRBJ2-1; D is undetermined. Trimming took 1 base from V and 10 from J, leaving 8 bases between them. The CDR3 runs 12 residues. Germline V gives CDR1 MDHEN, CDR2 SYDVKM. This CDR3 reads CASSLFAREQFF. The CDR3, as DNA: TGTGCCAGCAGTTTATTTGCGAGGGAGCAGTTCTTC.

This CDR3 is CASSGGWGGTEAFF. CDR3 in DNA: TGTGCCAGCTCCGGAGGGTGGGGAGGCACTGAAGCTTTCTTT. The chain joins TRBV18 to TRBJ1-1; D is unresolved. Trimming removed 6 bases at V and 4 bases at J, with 15 bases between. CDR1 and CDR2 (germline): KGHSH, LQKENI. This CDR3 is built from 14 residues.

The CDR3 sequence is CASRLGSTNQPQHF. The DNA for the CDR3 is TGTGCCAGCAGACTTGGTAGCACGAATCAGCCCCAGCATTTT. The chain has TRBV7-8 and TRBJ1-5; D is uncertain. Germline lookup yields CDR1 SGHVS and CDR2 FQNEAQ. V lost 6 bases, J lost 4 bases, and 13 bases lay in between. This CDR3 region has 14 residues.

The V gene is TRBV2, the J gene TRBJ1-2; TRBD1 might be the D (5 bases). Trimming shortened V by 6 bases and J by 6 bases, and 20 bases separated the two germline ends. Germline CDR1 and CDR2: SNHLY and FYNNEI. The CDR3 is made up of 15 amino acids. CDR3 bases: TGTGCCAGCAGACCCGGGCGGGGGTTTCAGGATGGCTACACCTTC. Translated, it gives CASRPGRGFQDGYTF.

CDR3 region: CASSPRDSMNAFF. The DNA of the CDR3 is TGCGCCAGCAGCCCCCGGGACAGCATGAACGCTTTCTTT. This rearrangement joins TRBV5-1 to TRBJ1-1; 7 bases fit TRBD1. This CDR3 contains 13 residues. Germline values: CDR1 SGHRS, CDR2 YFSETQ. With V trimmed by 4 bases and J by 11 bases, 11 bases remained unmatched.

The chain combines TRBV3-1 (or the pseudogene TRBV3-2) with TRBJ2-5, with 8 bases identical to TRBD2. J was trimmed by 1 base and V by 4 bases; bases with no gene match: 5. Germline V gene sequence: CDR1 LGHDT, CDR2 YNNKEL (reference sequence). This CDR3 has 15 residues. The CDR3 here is CASSLGLAGQETQYF. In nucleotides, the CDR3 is TGTGCCAGCAGCCTGGGGCTAGCGGGCCAAGAGACCCAGTACTTC.

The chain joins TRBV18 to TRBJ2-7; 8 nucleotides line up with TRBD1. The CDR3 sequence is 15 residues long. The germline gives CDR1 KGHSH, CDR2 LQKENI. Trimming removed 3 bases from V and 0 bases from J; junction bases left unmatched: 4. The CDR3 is CASSPWTGNSYEQYF. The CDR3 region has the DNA TGTGCCAGCTCACCGTGGACAGGGAACTCCTACGAGCAGTACTTC.

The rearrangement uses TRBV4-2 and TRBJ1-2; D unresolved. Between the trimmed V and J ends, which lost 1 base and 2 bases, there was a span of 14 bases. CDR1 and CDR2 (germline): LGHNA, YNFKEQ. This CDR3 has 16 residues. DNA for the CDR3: TGTGCCAGCAGCCAAGGGCCCTCGGGAAACAACTATGGCTACACCTTC. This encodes CASSQGPSGNNYGYTF.

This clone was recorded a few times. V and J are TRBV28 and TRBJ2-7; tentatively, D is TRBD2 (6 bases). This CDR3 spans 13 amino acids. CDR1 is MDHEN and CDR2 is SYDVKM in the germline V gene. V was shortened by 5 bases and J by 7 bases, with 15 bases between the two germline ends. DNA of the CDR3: TGTGCCAGCAGTCCTCCGGGGGTTAAGGAGCAGTACTTC. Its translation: CASSPPGVKEQYF.

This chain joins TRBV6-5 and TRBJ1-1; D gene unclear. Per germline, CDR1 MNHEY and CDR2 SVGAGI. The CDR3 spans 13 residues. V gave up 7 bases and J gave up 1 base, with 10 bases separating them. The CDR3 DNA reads TGTGCCAGCAACTCCGGTTCGAACACTGAAGCTTTCTTT. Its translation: CASNSGSNTEAFF.

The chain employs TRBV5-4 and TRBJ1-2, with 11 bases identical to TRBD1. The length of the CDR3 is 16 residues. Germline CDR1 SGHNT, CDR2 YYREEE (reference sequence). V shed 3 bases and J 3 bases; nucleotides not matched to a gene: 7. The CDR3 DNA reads TGTGCCAGCAGCTCAGGACAGGGGGCGATAGACTATGGCTACACCTTC. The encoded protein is CASSSGQGAIDYGYTF. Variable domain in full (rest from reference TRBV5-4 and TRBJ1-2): ETGVTQSPTHLIKTRGQQVTLRCSSQSGHNTVSWYQQALGQGPQFIFQYYREEENGRGNFPPRFSGLQFPNYSSELNVNALELDDSALYLCASSSGQGAIDYGYTFGSGTRLTVV.

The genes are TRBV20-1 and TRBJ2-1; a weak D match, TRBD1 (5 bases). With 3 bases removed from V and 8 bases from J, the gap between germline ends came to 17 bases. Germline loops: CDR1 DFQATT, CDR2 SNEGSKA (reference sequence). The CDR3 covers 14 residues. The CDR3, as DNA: TGCAGTGCTAGTGAAGGGGCTCGAGTGTATGAGCAGTTCTTC. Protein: CSASEGARVYEQFF.

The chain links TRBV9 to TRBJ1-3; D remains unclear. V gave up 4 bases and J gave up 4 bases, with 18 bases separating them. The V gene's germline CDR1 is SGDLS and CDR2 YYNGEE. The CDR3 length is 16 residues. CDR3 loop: CASSFTGSSAGNTIYF. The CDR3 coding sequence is TGTGCCAGCAGCTTCACCGGGTCCTCGGCAGGAAACACCATATATTTT. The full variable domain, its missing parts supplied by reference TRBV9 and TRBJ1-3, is DSGVTQTPKHLITATGQRVTLRCSPRSGDLSVYWYQQSLDQGLQFLIQYYNGEERAKGNILERFSAQQFPDLHSELNLSSLELGDSALYFCASSFTGSSAGNTIYFGEGSWLTVV.

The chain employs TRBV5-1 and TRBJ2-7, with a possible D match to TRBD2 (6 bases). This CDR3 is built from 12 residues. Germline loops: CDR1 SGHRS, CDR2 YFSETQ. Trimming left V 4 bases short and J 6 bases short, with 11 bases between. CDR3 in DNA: TGCGCCAGCAGCGGGGGGAAGGGCGAGCAGTACTTC. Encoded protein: CASSGGKGEQYF.

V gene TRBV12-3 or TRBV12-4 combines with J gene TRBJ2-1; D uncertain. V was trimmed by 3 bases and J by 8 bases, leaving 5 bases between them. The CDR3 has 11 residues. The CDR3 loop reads CASSFFYEQFF. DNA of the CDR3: TGTGCCAGCAGTTTCTTCTATGAGCAGTTCTTC.

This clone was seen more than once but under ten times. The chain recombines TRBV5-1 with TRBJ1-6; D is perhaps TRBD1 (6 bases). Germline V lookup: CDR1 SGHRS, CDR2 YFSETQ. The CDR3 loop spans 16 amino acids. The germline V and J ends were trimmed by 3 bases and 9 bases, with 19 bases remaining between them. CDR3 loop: CASSSTGLSFSSPLHF. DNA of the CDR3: TGCGCCAGCAGCTCCACAGGGTTAAGTTTTAGTTCACCCCTCCACTTT.

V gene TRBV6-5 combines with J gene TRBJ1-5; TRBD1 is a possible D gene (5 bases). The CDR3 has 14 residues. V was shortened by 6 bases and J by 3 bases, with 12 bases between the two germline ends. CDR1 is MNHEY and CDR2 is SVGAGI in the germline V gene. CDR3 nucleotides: TGTGCCAGCAGCTACGCGGGGGACAATCAGCCCCAGCATTTT. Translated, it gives CASSYAGDNQPQHF.

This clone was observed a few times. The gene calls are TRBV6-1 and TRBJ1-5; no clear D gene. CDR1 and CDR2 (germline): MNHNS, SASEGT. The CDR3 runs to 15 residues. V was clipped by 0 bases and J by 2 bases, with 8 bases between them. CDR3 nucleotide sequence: TGTGCCAGCAGTGAAGCGCCGGGAGGCAATCAGCCCCAGCATTTT. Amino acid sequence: CASSEAPGGNQPQHF.

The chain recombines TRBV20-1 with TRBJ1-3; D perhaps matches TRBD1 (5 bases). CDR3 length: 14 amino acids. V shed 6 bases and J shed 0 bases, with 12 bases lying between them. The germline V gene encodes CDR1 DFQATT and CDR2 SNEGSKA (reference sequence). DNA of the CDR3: TGCAGTGCCAGTGTAAGGGGCTCTGGAAACACCATATATTTT. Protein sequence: CSASVRGSGNTIYF.

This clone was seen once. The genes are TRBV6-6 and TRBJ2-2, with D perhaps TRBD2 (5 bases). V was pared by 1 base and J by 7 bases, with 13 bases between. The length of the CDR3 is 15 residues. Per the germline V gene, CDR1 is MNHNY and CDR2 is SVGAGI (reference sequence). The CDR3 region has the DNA TGTGCCAGCAGTTACTTGGCCAACCGGGGCGGGGAGCTGTTTTTT. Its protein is CASSYLANRGGELFF.